The 31 T cell receptor beta chains below all came from one sample that was sequenced in a study of OX40 agonist ivuxolimab in advanced cancers. Generated by immunoSEQ multiplex PCR, the TCRdb table keeps only in-frame clones and is missing some. The sample lists about 21,000 clones, roughly four fifths occurring once. Sequences were derived from CD4+ or CD8+ T cells sorted from blood, sampled in a trial of the OX40 agonist ivuxolimab. These receptors all stem from an adult with an advanced solid tumor such as melanoma, head and neck, liver or kidney cancer.

J is TRBJ1-1 and V is TRBV7-8, with a possible D match to TRBD1 (5 bases). The CDR3 extends over 14 amino acids. The V gene's germline CDR1 is SGHVS and CDR2 FQNEAQ. Trimming left V 5 bases short and J 3 bases short, with 13 bases between. The CDR3 nucleotides read TGTGCCAGCAGCGTCCCCCAGGGACACACTGAAGCTTTCTTT. Protein sequence: CASSVPQGHTEAFF.

The chain couples TRBV10-2 to TRBJ1-5; unclear D gene. Germline CDR1 WSHSY, CDR2 SAAADI. The CDR3 has 14 residues. V lost 2 bases and J lost 0, with 5 bases in between. Here the CDR3 reads CASSEGHSNQPQHF. CDR3 sequence (DNA): TGCGCCAGCAGTGAGGGTCATAGCAATCAGCCCCAGCATTTT.

This clone was recorded only once. The chain employs TRBV6-5 and TRBJ1-2; D may be TRBD1 (6 bases). CDR1 and CDR2 from the germline V gene are MNHEY and SVGAGI. The V and J ends lost 0 bases and 6 bases respectively, with 17 bases between them. The CDR3 is 16 amino acids. CDR3 sequence: CASSYSTGGSYHGYTF. In DNA, the CDR3 is TGTGCCAGCAGTTACTCGACAGGAGGGTCCTACCATGGCTACACCTTC.

This chain joins TRBV7-2 and TRBJ1-2; 10 bases align to TRBD1. There are 16 residues in the CDR3. J lost 6 bases, V lost 2 bases, and 9 bases had no gene match. Germline V gene sequence: CDR1 SGHTA, CDR2 FQGNSA. This CDR3 reads CASSLSTGGQADGYTF. The CDR3 DNA sequence: TGTGCCAGCAGCTTATCGACAGGGGGCCAGGCGGATGGCTACACCTTC.

The chain links TRBV9 to TRBJ1-2, with a weak D call TRBD1 (5 bases). CDR1 and CDR2 from the germline V gene are SGDLS and YYNGEE. The CDR3 spans 12 residues. The V gene lost 3 bases and the J gene lost 10 bases, with 13 bases spanning the gap. The CDR3 loop is CASSARDGHYTF. CDR3 in DNA: TGTGCCAGCAGCGCCCGGGACGGCCACTACACCTTC.

As for this clone: A clone one base away is much larger, so this may be a read error. The rearrangement uses TRBV29-1 and TRBJ1-2, with TRBD1 identical over 12 bases. Germline V gives CDR1 SQVTM, CDR2 ANQGSEA. The CDR3 is 13 residues long. With 6 bases clipped from V and 14 bases from J, the junction kept 13 bases outside the gene matches. The chain's CDR3 is CSVPNPGQGAGTF. CDR3 bases: TGCAGCGTCCCCAATCCGGGACAGGGGGCAGGGACCTTC.

This clone turned up a few times. As DNA, the CDR3 is TGCGCCAGCAACATAGGGGGCTCGTCCTACGAGCAGTACTTC. Protein sequence: CASNIGGSSYEQYF. The chain is built from TRBV5-1 and TRBJ2-7, with 7 bases aligning to TRBD1. With V trimmed by 6 bases and J by 1 base, 7 bases remained unmatched. CDR1 and CDR2 from the germline V gene are SGHRS and YFSETQ. The CDR3 extends over 14 amino acids.

The chain has TRBV6-5 and TRBJ2-3; maybe TRBD2 (5 bases). With 0 bases removed from V and 1 base from J, the gap between germline ends came to 8 bases. The CDR3 extends over 15 amino acids. CDR1 is MNHEY, CDR2 SVGAGI, per germline. CDR3 region: CASSYSGSGTDTQYF. CDR3 in DNA: TGTGCCAGCAGTTACTCTGGTAGCGGCACAGATACGCAGTATTTT.

The chain is built from TRBV19 and TRBJ1-2; possibly TRBD1 for D (6 bases). The V end was cut by 3 bases, the J end by 8 bases, with 13 bases between. The length of the CDR3 is 13 residues. The germline CDR1 and CDR2 sequences are LNHDA and SQIVND (reference sequence). The CDR3 sequence is CASSIVQGNGYTF. DNA of the CDR3: TGTGCCAGTAGTATCGTCCAGGGGAACGGCTACACCTTC.

This chain joins TRBV9 and TRBJ2-1; TRBD2 matches 8 bases. This CDR3 spans 15 amino acids. Germline CDR1 is SGDLS and CDR2 is YYNGEE. J gave up 4 bases and V 0 bases, and 3 bases lay outside the gene matches. The CDR3: CASSVATSVYNEQFF. CDR3 nucleotide sequence: TGTGCCAGCAGCGTAGCGACTAGCGTTTACAATGAGCAGTTCTTC.

This chain joins TRBV5-1 and TRBJ1-3; TRBD1 matches at 8 bases. Germline lookup yields CDR1 SGHRS and CDR2 YFSETQ. This CDR3 comprises 15 residues. Trimming took 0 bases from V and 2 from J; bases not matched to a gene: 1. CDR3 sequence: CASSLEQGAGNTIYF. The CDR3 nucleotides are TGCGCCAGCAGCTTGGAACAGGGGGCTGGAAACACCATATATTTT.

The CDR3 region is CATTRTQETQYF. DNA for the CDR3: TGTGCCACCACCAGGACCCAAGAGACCCAGTACTTC. The chain has TRBV15 and TRBJ2-5, with no clear D. V dropped 7 bases and J dropped 1 base, with 7 bases sitting between them. In germline, CDR1 is LNHNV, CDR2 YYDKDF (reference sequence). The CDR3 spans 12 residues.

The V and J genes are TRBV2 and TRBJ1-2; a possible D gene is TRBD1 (5 bases). V shed 8 bases and J shed 1 base, with 11 bases lying between them. From germline, CDR1 is SNHLY and CDR2 FYNNEI. The CDR3 spans 13 residues. DNA of the CDR3: TGTGCCAGCGGCCGGGACCATAACTATGGCTACACCTTC. Protein product: CASGRDHNYGYTF.

With regard to this clone: The sample holds other DNA sequences that translate to the same CDR3. The chain carries TRBV7-9 and TRBJ2-3; the D is unclear. The CDR3 is 15 amino acids. Germline CDR1 SEHNR, CDR2 FQNEAQ (reference sequence). V dropped 0 bases and J dropped 2 bases, with 9 bases sitting between them. CDR3 sequence reads: CASSLAVLPTDTQYF. CDR3 sequence (DNA): TGTGCCAGCAGCTTAGCGGTCTTACCCACAGATACGCAGTATTTT.

This chain connects TRBV13 to TRBJ1-1; D not certain. The germline gives CDR1 PRHDT, CDR2 FYEKMQ (reference sequence). The V and J ends lost 1 base and 0 bases respectively, with 6 bases between them. This CDR3 spans 14 amino acids. CDR3 nucleotide sequence: TGTGCCAGCAGCTTAGCCTTTATGAACACTGAAGCTTTCTTT. Its translation: CASSLAFMNTEAFF.

The V call is TRBV5-1, the J call TRBJ2-3; TRBD2 is a possible D gene (5 bases). V dropped 0 bases and J dropped 2 bases, with 10 bases sitting between them. This CDR3 is built from 15 residues. Germline V CDR1 and CDR2: SGHRS, YFSETQ. The chain's CDR3 is CASSLVSTNTDTQYF. CDR3 DNA sequence: TGCGCCAGCAGCTTGGTATCGACTAACACAGATACGCAGTATTTT.

V gene TRBV19 combines with J gene TRBJ2-5, with D possibly being TRBD1 (6 bases). Trimming pared 11 bases from V and 5 bases from J, leaving 18 bases between. Germline CDR1 and CDR2: LNHDA and SQIVND (reference sequence). The CDR3 contains 13 residues. The CDR3 DNA is TGTGCCGCGGGCAGGGGATTCCGGGAGACCCAGTACTTC. It codes for CAAGRGFRETQYF.

This chain uses TRBV28 with TRBJ1-3, with a possible D match to TRBD1 (5 bases). V lost 1 base to trimming and J lost 4 bases, with 17 bases between them. Germline-derived CDR1 and CDR2 are MDHEN and SYDVKM. This CDR3 is built from 17 residues. The CDR3 here is CASSLSPGQAFGNTIYF. DNA for the CDR3: TGTGCCAGCAGTTTATCTCCGGGGCAAGCTTTCGGAAACACCATATATTTT.

This clone showed up just once. The V and J genes are TRBV19 and TRBJ2-1, with D possibly being TRBD1 (5 bases). V lost 3 bases and J lost 8, with 14 bases in between. This CDR3 has 14 residues. Germline-derived CDR1 and CDR2 are LNHDA and SQIVND (reference sequence). The CDR3 here is CASSMGQPRDEQFF. The CDR3 bases are TGTGCCAGTAGTATGGGGCAGCCCCGGGATGAGCAGTTCTTC.

Only a few counts were recorded for this clone. This chain links TRBV7-8 with TRBJ1-2, with a weak D call TRBD1 (5 bases). CDR1 and CDR2 from the germline V gene are SGHVS and FQNEAQ. The CDR3 loop spans 14 amino acids. Between the trimmed V and J ends, which lost 1 base and 8 bases, there was a span of 14 bases. In nucleotides, the CDR3 is TGTGCCAGCAGCTTAGATTTTTCAGGGTCCGGCTACACCTTC. Translated, it gives CASSLDFSGSGYTF.

V gene TRBV7-9 combines with J gene TRBJ2-5, with 7 nucleotides matching TRBD2. The V gene's germline CDR1 is SEHNR and CDR2 FQNEAQ (reference sequence). The CDR3 contains 13 residues. Unmatched junction bases numbered 5, after V lost 5 bases and J lost 5 bases. This CDR3 reads CASSGLGRETQYF. DNA of the CDR3: TGTGCCAGCAGCGGACTAGGGAGGGAGACCCAGTACTTC.

The chain uses TRBV7-9 and TRBJ2-1; the D gene is possibly TRBD2 (6 bases). Trimming took 5 bases from V and 2 from J, leaving 16 bases between them. In germline, CDR1 is SEHNR, CDR2 FQNEAQ (reference sequence). The CDR3 runs 16 residues. CDR3 in amino acids: CASSALRGTAYNEQFF. The CDR3 DNA sequence: TGTGCCAGCAGCGCCCTCCGCGGGACGGCCTACAATGAGCAGTTCTTC.

The gene calls are TRBV5-6 and TRBJ2-7, with D possibly TRBD2 on 5 matching bases. Deletions cut 0 bases from V and 1 base from J, with 14 bases between. This CDR3 has 16 amino acids. Germline-derived CDR1 and CDR2 are SGHDT and YYEEEE. CDR3 bases: TGTGCCAGCAGCTTGGGGAGGTTAGCTGGATCCTACGAGCAGTACTTC. Its translation is CASSLGRLAGSYEQYF. The variable domain in full, completed from reference TRBV5-6 and TRBJ2-7, reads DAGVTQSPTHLIKTRGQQVTLRCSPKSGHDTVSWYQQALGQGPQFIFQYYEEEERQRGNFPDRFSGHQFPNYSSELNVNALLLGDSALYLCASSLGRLAGSYEQYFGPGTRLTVT.

The chain combines TRBV5-1 with TRBJ2-1; 9 nucleotides line up with TRBD2. From germline, CDR1 is SGHRS and CDR2 YFSETQ. The CDR3 totals 17 residues. Trimming removed 0 bases from V and 3 bases from J; junction bases left unmatched: 7. The CDR3 nucleotides are TGCGCCAGCAGCTTGGCCGCGGGGGGGTCCCTCTACAATGAGCAGTTCTTC. Protein sequence: CASSLAAGGSLYNEQFF.

This clone was seen just once. The J gene is TRBJ2-7, the V gene TRBV19, with D perhaps matching TRBD1 or TRBD2 (5 bases each). The germline V gene encodes CDR1 LNHDA and CDR2 SQIVND (reference sequence). This CDR3 contains 13 residues. V lost 5 bases to trimming and J lost 3 bases, with 11 bases between them. The CDR3 DNA follows: TGTGCCAGTAGTCGAGGGACGGACTACGAGCAGTACTTC. Its translation: CASSRGTDYEQYF.

The chain combines TRBV7-9 with TRBJ1-1; the D gene is possibly TRBD1 (5 bases). Germline CDR1 reads SEHNR; CDR2 reads FQNEAQ (reference sequence). This CDR3 is 14 amino acids long. V lost 4 bases and J lost 0, with 9 bases in between. CDR3 region: CASSSGGVNTEAFF. CDR3 coding DNA: TGTGCCAGCAGCTCGGGGGGAGTGAACACTGAAGCTTTCTTT.

This chain connects TRBV10-3 to TRBJ2-1, with TRBD2 matching 12 bases. This CDR3 is built from 16 residues. The germline gives CDR1 ENHRY, CDR2 SYGVKD. The V gene end was trimmed by 2 bases and the J gene end by 4 bases; junction bases not matched to a gene: 3. The CDR3 sequence: CAISEGTSGRYNEQFF. In DNA form, the CDR3 reads TGTGCCATCAGTGAGGGGACTAGCGGGCGATACAATGAGCAGTTCTTC.

This clone has just one count. The rearrangement links TRBV7-9 to TRBJ1-2; D unresolved. The CDR3 sequence is 13 residues long. Germline V gene lookup returns CDR1 SEHNR and CDR2 FQNEAQ (reference sequence). V lost 4 bases and J lost 3, with 9 bases in between. CDR3 amino acids: CASSSDGDYGYTF. CDR3 DNA: TGTGCCAGCAGCTCGGACGGGGACTATGGCTACACCTTC.

This chain uses TRBV7-8 with TRBJ1-5, with D unclear. The ends were cut back, 0 bases at V and 2 bases at J, with 8 bases in the middle. Germline V gives CDR1 SGHVS, CDR2 FQNEAQ. The CDR3 spans 15 residues. The CDR3 spells CASSLARRGNQPQHF. CDR3 DNA sequence: TGTGCCAGCAGCTTAGCGCGAAGAGGCAATCAGCCCCAGCATTTT.

The chain has TRBV11-2 and TRBJ1-2; D might be TRBD1 (5 bases). Per the germline V gene, CDR1 is SGHAT and CDR2 is FQNNGV. The V end was cut by 4 bases, the J end by 3 bases, with 12 bases between. The CDR3 is 14 amino acids. The CDR3 is CASSSTGTDYGYTF. CDR3 DNA sequence: TGTGCCAGCAGCTCTACCGGGACGGACTATGGCTACACCTTC.

V and J are TRBV11-2 and TRBJ2-1; 10 nucleotides agree with TRBD2. Germline V gives CDR1 SGHAT, CDR2 FQNNGV. The V gene end was trimmed by 3 bases and the J gene end by 2 bases; junction bases not matched to a gene: 1. This CDR3 has 15 residues. The CDR3 nucleotides read TGTGCCAGCAGCTTTACTAGCGGGACCTACAATGAGCAGTTCTTC. It specifies CASSFTSGTYNEQFF.